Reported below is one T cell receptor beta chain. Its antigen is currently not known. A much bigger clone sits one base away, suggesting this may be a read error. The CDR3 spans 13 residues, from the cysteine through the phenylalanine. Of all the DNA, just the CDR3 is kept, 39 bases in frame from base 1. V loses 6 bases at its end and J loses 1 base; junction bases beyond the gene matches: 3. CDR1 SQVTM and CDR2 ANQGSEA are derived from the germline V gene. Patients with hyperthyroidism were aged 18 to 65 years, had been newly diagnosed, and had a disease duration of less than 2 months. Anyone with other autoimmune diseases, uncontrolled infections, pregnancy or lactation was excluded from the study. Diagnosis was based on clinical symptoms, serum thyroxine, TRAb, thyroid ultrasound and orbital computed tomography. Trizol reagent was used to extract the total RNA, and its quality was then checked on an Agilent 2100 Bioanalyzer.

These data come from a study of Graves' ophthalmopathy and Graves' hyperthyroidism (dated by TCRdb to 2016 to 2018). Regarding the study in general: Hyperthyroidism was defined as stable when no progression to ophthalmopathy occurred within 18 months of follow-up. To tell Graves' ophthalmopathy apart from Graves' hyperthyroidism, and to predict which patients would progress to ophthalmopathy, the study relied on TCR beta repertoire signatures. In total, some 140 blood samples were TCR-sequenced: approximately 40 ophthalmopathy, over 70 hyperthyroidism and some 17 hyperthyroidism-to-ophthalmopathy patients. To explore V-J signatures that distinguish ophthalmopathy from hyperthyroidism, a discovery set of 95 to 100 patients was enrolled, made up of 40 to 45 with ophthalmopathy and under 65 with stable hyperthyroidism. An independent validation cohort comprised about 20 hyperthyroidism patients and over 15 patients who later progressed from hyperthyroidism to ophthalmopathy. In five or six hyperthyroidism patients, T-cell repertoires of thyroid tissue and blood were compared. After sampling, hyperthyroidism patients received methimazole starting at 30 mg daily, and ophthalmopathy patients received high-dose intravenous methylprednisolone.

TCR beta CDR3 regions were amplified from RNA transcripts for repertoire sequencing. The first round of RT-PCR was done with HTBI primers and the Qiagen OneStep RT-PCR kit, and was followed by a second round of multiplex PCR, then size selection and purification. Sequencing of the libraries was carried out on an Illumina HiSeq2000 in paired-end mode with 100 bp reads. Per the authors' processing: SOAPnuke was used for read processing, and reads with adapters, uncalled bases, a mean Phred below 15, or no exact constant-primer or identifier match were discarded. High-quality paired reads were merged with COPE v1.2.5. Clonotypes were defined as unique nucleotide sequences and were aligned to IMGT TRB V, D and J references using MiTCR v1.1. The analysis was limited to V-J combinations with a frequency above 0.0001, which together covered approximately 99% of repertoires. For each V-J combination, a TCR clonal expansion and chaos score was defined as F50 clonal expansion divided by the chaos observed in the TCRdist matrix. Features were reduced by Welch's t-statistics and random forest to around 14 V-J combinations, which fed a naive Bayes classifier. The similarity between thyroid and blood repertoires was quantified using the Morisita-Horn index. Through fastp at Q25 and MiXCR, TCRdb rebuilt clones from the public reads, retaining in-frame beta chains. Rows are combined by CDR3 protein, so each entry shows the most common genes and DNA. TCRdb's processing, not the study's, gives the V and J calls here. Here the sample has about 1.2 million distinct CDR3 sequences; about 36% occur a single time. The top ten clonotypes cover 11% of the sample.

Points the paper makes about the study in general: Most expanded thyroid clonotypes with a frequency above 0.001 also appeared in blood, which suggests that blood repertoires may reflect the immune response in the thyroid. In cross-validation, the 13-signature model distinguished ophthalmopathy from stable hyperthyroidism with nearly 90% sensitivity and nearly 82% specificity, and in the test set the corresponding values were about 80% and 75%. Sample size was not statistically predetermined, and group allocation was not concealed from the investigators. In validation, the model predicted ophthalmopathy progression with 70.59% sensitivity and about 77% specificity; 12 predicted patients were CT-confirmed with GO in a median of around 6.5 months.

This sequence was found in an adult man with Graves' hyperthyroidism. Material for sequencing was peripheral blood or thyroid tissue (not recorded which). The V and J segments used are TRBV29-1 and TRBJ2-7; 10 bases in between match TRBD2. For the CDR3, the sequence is CSVHSGGSYEQYF. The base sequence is TGCAGCGTCCATAGCGGGGGGTCCTACGAGCAGTACTTC.